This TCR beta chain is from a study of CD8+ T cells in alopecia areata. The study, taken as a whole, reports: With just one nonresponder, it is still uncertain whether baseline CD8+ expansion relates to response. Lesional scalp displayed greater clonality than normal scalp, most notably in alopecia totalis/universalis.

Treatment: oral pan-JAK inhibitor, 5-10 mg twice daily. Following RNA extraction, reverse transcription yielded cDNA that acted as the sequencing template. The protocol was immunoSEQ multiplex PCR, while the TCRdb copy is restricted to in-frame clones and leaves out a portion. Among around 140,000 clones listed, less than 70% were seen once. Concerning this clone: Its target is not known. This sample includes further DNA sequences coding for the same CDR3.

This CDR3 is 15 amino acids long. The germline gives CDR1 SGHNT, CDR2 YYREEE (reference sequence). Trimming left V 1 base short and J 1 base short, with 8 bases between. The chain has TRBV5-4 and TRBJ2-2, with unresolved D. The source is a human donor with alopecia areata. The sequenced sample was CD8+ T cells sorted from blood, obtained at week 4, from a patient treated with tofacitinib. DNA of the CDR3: TGTGCCAGCAGCTTGAAAGGCAGGAACACCGGGGAGCTGTTTTTT. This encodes CASSLKGRNTGELFF.